This is a list of T cell receptor beta chains from one sample in a study of blood T cell repertoires in COVID-19. Here immunoSEQ multiplex PCR was the method, and the copy in TCRdb shows in-frame clones only, minus some. The sample consists of 200,000 or so clones, 85% to 90% of them appearing once. The specimen sequenced was peripheral blood. The source is a man in his fifties or sixties with acute or convalescent COVID-19. Both conserved end residues are part of each CDR3. The order of the fields is V gene, D gene, J gene, CDR3 length, clone size, CDR3 protein, CDR3 DNA. The D gene is left open where the match is weak. Not every row has a clone size; where given, it reads once, few, many or a size class.

>TRBV10-3|-|TRBJ2-5|13|-
CASQQGAEETQYF
TGTGCCAGCCAACAGGGTGCGGAAGAGACCCAGTACTTC
>TRBV5-1|TRBD1|TRBJ1-4|15|once
CASSTGTAGEEKLFF
TGCGCCAGCAGCACCGGGACAGCGGGGGAAGAAAAACTGTTTTTT
>TRBV6-2/TRBV6-3|TRBD1|TRBJ2-3|15|few
CASSGQGKSTDTQYF
TGTGCCAGCAGTGGACAGGGGAAGAGTACAGATACGCAGTATTTT
>TRBV5-1|-|TRBJ2-6|13|few
CASSPTGANVLTF
TGCGCCAGCAGCCCCACTGGGGCCAACGTCCTGACTTTC
>TRBV5-1|-|TRBJ1-3|14|few
CASSEGGLGNTIYF
TGCGCCAGCAGCGAAGGCGGCCTTGGAAACACCATATATTTT
>TRBV10-3|-|TRBJ2-1|15|-
CAISEGPAGGNEQFF
TGTGCCATCAGTGAAGGACCCGCAGGAGGGAATGAGCAGTTCTTC
>TRBV4-2|TRBD1|TRBJ1-2|15|-
CASSQGQGATYGYTF
TGTGCCAGCAGCCAAGGTCAGGGGGCGACTTATGGCTACACCTTC
>TRBV7-3|-|TRBJ2-2|16|-
CASSLPTGLGTGELFF
TGTGCCAGCAGCTTACCCACAGGGTTGGGGACCGGGGAGCTGTTTTTT
>TRBV12-3/TRBV12-4|-|TRBJ2-2|11|once
CASSLYGELFF
TGTGCCAGCAGTTTATATGGGGAGCTGTTTTTT
>TRBV28|-|TRBJ1-5|13|-
CASTPLGSQSLDF
TGTGCCAGCACCCCCCTGGGTAGCCAGTCCCTTGATTTT
>TRBV30|-|TRBJ1-6|17|-
CAWSLAGASSYNSPLHF
TGTGCCTGGAGTCTGGCGGGGGCGAGCTCCTATAATTCACCCCTCCACTTT